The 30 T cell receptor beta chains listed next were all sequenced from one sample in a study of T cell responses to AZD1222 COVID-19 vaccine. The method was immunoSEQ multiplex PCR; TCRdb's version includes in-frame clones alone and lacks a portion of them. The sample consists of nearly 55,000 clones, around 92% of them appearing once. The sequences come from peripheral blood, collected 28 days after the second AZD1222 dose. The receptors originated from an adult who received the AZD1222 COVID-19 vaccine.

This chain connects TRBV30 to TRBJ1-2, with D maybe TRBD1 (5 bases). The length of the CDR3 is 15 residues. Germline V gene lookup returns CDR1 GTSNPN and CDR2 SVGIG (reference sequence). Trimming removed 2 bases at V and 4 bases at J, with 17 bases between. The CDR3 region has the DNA TGTGCCTGGAGTCCGGGGGACCCTCGGGCCTATGGCTACACCTTC. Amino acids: CAWSPGDPRAYGYTF.

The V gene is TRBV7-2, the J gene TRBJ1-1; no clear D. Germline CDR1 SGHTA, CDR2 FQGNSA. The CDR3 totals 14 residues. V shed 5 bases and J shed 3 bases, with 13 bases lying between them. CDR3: CASSPYTRDTEAFF. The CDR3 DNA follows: TGTGCCAGCAGCCCCTACACGCGGGACACTGAAGCTTTCTTT. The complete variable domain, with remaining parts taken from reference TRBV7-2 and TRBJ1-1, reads GAGVSQSPSNKVTEKGKDVELRCDPISGHTALYWYRQSLGQGLEFLIYFQGNSAPDKSGLPSDRFSAERTGGSVSTLTIQRTQQEDSAVYLCASSPYTRDTEAFFGQGTRLTVV.

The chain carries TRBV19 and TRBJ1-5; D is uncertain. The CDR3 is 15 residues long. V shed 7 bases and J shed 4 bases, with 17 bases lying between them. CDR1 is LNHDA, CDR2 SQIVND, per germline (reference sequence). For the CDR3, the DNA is TGTGCCAGTAAAGGCGGGAGAGGGTATAATCAGCCCCAGCATTTT. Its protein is CASKGGRGYNQPQHF.

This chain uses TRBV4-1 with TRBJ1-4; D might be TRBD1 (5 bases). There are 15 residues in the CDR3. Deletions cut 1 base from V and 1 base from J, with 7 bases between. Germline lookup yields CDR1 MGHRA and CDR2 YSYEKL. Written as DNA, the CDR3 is TGCGCCAGCAGCCAAGTTGACAGAACTAATGAAAAACTGTTTTTT. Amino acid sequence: CASSQVDRTNEKLFF.

The CDR3 sequence is CAWSYTADYGYTF. The CDR3 DNA reads as TGTGCCTGGAGTTATACAGCAGACTATGGCTACACCTTC. The rearrangement links TRBV30 to TRBJ1-2; D unresolved. The CDR3 covers 13 residues. The V end was cut by 2 bases, the J end by 3 bases, with 10 bases between. The germline CDR1 and CDR2 sequences are GTSNPN and SVGIG (reference sequence).

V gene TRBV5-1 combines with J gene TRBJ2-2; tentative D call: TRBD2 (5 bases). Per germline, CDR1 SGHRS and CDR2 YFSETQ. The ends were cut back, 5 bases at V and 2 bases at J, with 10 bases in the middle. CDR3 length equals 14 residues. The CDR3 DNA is TGCGCCAGCAGGGAGGCACTAAACACCGGGGAGCTGTTTTTT. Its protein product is CASREALNTGELFF. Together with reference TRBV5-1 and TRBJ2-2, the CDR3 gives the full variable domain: KAGVTQTPRYLIKTRGQQVTLSCSPISGHRSVSWYQQTPGQGLQFLFEYFSETQRNKGNFPGRFSGRQFSNSRSEMNVSTLELGDSALYLCASREALNTGELFFGEGSRLTVL.

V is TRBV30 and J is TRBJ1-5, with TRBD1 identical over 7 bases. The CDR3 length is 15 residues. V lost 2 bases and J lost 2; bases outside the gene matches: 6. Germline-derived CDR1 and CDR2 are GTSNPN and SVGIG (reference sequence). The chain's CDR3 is CAWSRQGDGNQPQHF. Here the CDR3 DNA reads TGTGCCTGGAGTCGACAGGGCGATGGCAATCAGCCCCAGCATTTT. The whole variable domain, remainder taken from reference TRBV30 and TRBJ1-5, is SQTIHQWPATLVQPVGSPLSLECTVEGTSNPNLYWYRQAAGRGLQLLFYSVGIGQISSEVPQNLSASRPQDRQFILSSKKLLLSDSGFYLCAWSRQGDGNQPQHFGDGTRLSIL.

CDR3 region: CASSNLGIYTGELFF. The CDR3 DNA reads TGTGCCAGCAGTAATCTAGGGATCTACACCGGGGAGCTGTTTTTT. The chain is built from TRBV28 and TRBJ2-2; the D is unclear. CDR1 MDHEN and CDR2 SYDVKM come from the germline V gene. Trimming took 5 bases from V and 3 from J, leaving 13 bases between them. The CDR3 runs 15 residues.

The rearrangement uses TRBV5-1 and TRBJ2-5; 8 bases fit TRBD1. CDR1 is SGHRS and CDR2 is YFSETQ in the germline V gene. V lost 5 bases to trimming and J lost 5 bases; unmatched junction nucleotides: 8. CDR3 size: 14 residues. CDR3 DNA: TGCGCCAGCAGGGCCGGGACAGGTGGGGAGACCCAGTACTTC. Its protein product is CASRAGTGGETQYF.

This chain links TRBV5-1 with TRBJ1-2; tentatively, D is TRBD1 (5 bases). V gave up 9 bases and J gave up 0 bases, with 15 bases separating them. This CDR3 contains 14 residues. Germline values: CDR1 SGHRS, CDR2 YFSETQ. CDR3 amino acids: CATTTGTPNYGYTF. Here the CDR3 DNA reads TGCGCCACTACTACCGGGACTCCTAACTATGGCTACACCTTC.

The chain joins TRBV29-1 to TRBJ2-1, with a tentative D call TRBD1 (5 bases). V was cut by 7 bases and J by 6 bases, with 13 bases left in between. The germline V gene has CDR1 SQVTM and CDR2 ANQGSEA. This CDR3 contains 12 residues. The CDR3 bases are TGCAGCGCCGCGCAGGGTAGCAATGAGCAGTTCTTC. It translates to CSAAQGSNEQFF.

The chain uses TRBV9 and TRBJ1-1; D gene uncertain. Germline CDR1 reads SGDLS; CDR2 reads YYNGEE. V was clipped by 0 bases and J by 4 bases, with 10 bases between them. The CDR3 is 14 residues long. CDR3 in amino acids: CASSVGMTGTEAFF. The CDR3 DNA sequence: TGTGCCAGCAGCGTAGGGATGACGGGCACTGAAGCTTTCTTT.

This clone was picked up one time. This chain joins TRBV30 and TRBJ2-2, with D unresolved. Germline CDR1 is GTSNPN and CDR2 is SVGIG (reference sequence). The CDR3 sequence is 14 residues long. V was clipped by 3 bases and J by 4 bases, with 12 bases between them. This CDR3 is CAWSWRQITGELFF. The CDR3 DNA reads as TGTGCCTGGAGCTGGAGACAAATCACCGGGGAGCTGTTTTTT.

The CDR3 loop is CASSRKTRLNGYTF. The DNA for the CDR3 is TGTGCCAGCAGCCGGAAAACAAGATTGAATGGCTACACCTTC. The V call is TRBV6-5, the J call TRBJ1-2; D not certain. Trimming left V 6 bases short and J 6 bases short, with 17 bases between. The CDR3 has 14 residues. Looked up from germline, CDR1 is MNHEY and CDR2 is SVGAGI.

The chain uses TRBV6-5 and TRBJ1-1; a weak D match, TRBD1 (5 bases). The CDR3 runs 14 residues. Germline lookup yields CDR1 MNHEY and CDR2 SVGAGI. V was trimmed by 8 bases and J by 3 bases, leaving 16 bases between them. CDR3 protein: CASVPGFRDTEAFF. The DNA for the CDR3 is TGTGCCAGCGTACCAGGGTTCCGGGACACTGAAGCTTTCTTT.

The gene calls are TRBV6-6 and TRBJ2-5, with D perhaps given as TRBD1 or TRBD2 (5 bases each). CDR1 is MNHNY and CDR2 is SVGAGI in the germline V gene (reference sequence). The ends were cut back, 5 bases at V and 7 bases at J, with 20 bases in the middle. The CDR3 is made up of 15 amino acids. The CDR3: CASSSSGTDVGTQYF. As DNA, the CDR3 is TGTGCCAGCAGTAGCTCCGGGACCGATGTAGGGACCCAGTACTTC.

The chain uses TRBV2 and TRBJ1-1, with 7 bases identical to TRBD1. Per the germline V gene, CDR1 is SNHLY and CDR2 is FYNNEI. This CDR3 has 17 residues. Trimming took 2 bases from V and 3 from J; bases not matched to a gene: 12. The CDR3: CASSERGGVGTYTEAFF. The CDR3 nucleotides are TGTGCCAGCAGTGAACGAGGGGGCGTGGGGACCTACACTGAAGCTTTCTTT.

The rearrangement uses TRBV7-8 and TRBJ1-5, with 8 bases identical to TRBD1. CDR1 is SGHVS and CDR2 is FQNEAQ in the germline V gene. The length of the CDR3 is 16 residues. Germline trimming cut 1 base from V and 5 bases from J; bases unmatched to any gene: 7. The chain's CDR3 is CASSLVGTGFDQPQHF. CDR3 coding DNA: TGTGCCAGCAGCTTAGTCGGGACAGGCTTCGATCAGCCCCAGCATTTT.

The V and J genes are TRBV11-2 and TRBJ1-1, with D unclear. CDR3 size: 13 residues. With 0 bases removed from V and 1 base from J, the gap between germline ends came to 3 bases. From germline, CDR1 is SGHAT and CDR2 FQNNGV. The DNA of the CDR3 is TGTGCCAGCAGCTTAGAGAGGAACACTGAAGCTTTCTTT. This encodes CASSLERNTEAFF. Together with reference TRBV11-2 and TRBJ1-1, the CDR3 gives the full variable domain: EAGVAQSPRYKIIEKRQSVAFWCNPISGHATLYWYQQILGQGPKLLIQFQNNGVVDDSQLPKDRFSAERLKGVDSTLKIQPAKLEDSAVYLCASSLERNTEAFFGQGTRLTVV.

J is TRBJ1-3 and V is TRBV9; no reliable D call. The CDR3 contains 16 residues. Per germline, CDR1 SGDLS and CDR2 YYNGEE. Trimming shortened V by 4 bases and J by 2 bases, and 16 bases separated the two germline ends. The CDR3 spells CASSPTSTRTGNTIYF. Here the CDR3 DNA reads TGTGCCAGCAGCCCTACTTCGACCAGAACTGGAAACACCATATATTTT.

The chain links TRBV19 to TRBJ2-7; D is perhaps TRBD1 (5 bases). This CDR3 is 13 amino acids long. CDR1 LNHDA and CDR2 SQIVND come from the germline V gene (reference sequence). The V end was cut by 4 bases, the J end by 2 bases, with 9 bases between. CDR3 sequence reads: CASSKATAYEQYF. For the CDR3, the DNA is TGTGCCAGTAGTAAAGCGACAGCCTACGAGCAGTACTTC.

This CDR3 reads CASSLPRSKQYF. In DNA, the CDR3 is TGTGCCAGCAGCTTACCCCGCAGCAAGCAGTACTTC. V and J are TRBV7-9 and TRBJ2-7; D gene ambiguous. The CDR3 sequence is 12 residues long. The V gene's germline CDR1 is SEHNR and CDR2 FQNEAQ (reference sequence). V was clipped by 2 bases and J by 8 bases, with 10 bases between them.

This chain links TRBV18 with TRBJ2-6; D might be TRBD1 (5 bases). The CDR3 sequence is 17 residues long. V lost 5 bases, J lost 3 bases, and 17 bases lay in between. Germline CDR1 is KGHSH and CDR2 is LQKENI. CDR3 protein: CASSSRVVGNGANVLTF. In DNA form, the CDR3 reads TGTGCCAGCTCATCCAGGGTAGTTGGGAATGGGGCCAACGTCCTGACTTTC.

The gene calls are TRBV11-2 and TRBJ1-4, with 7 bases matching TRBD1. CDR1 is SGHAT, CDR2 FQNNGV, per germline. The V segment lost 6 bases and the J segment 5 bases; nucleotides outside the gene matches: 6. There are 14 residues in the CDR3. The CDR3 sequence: CASRPDRNNEKLFF. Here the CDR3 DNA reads TGTGCCAGCAGGCCGGACAGGAACAATGAAAAACTGTTTTTT.

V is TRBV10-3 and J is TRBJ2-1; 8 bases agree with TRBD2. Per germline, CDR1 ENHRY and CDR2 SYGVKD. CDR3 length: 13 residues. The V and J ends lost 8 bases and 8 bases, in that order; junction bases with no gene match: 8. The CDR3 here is CAIGGLGADEQFF. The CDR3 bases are TGTGCCATCGGGGGACTAGGGGCCGATGAGCAGTTCTTC.

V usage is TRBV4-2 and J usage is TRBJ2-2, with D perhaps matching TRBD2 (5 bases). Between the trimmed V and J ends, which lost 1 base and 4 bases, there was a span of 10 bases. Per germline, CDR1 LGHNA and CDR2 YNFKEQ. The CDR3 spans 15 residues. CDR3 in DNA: TGTGCCAGCAGCCAAGGCATGGAGGTCACCGGGGAGCTGTTTTTT. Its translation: CASSQGMEVTGELFF.

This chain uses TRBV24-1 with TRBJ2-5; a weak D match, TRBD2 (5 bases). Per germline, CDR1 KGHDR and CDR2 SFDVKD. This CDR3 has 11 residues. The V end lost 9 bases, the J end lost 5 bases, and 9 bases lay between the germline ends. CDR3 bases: TGTGCCACCGGCACGGGGGAGACCCAGTACTTC. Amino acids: CATGTGETQYF.

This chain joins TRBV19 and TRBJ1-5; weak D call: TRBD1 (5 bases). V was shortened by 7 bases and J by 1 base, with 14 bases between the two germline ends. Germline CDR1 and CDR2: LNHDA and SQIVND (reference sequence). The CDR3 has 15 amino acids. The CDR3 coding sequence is TGTGCCAGTACGGGAGAGGGGTTCAGCAATCAGCCCCAGCATTTT. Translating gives CASTGEGFSNQPQHF.

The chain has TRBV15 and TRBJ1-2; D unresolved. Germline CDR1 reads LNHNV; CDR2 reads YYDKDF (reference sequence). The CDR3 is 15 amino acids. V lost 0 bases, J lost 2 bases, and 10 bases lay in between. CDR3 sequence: CATSRDEVANYGYTF. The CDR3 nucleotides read TGTGCCACCAGCAGAGACGAGGTCGCCAACTATGGCTACACCTTC.

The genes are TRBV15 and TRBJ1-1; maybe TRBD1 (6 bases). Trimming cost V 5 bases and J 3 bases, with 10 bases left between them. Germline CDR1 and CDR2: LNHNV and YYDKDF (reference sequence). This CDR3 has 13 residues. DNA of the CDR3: TGTGCCACCAGCCAGGGGTGGGACACTGAAGCTTTCTTT. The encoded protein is CATSQGWDTEAFF.